Listed below are T cell receptor beta chains from one sample, sequenced in a study of T cell responses to AZD1222 COVID-19 vaccine. The protocol was immunoSEQ multiplex PCR, while the TCRdb copy is restricted to in-frame clones and leaves out a portion. The sample has 78,000 or so clones, roughly 75% seen once. This specimen consisted of peripheral blood, obtained 28 days after the second AZD1222 dose. These receptors were collected from an adult who received the AZD1222 COVID-19 vaccine. CDR3s include the opening cysteine and the closing phenylalanine or tryptophan. D genes are given only for firm matches. Some rows have no size entry. The others give once, few or many, or a class for an expanded clone.

D	V	size	J	length	DNA	CDR3
-	TRBV19	once	TRBJ2-2	17	TGTGCCAGTAACACCGGGACGCCGCTCTTGATCACCGGGGAGCTGTTTTTT	CASNTGTPLLITGELFF
-	TRBV3-1/TRBV3-2	-	TRBJ1-1	12	TGTGCCAGCAGCCTAGGGAACACTGAAGCTTTCTTT	CASSLGNTEAFF
TRBD1	TRBV19	-	TRBJ2-7	16	TGTGCCAGTAGTATTCGTTCCGGACAGGGTGCTGGCGAGCAGTACTTC	CASSIRSGQGAGEQYF
-	TRBV28	-	TRBJ1-4	12	TGTGCCAGCAGCGGCCTAAATGAAAAACTGTTTTTT	CASSGLNEKLFF
-	TRBV19	once	TRBJ1-5	13	TGTGCCAGTAGCCGAGGGATGGGTCAGCCCCAGCATTTT	CASSRGMGQPQHF
TRBD2	TRBV3-1/TRBV3-2	-	TRBJ2-1	16	TGTGCCAGCAGCCCTGGGGGGGGAGCGGAGTACAATGAGCAGTTCTTC	CASSPGGGAEYNEQFF
TRBD2	TRBV9	-	TRBJ2-7	15	TGTGCCAGCAGCGCAACAGGGACTAGCGGGAGTCGGCAGTACTTC	CASSATGTSGSRQYF
-	TRBV4-2	-	TRBJ2-7	15	TGTGCCAGCAGCCAAGAGCCAACGGGACACTACGAGCAGTACTTC	CASSQEPTGHYEQYF
-	TRBV19	-	TRBJ1-5	15	TGTGCCAGTTCTAACGGTCAACTTAGCAATCAGCCCCAGCATTTT	CASSNGQLSNQPQHF
-	TRBV2	-	TRBJ2-1	12	TGTGCCAGCAGTGGGGCTATCGATGAGCAGTTCTTC	CASSGAIDEQFF
-	TRBV27	-	TRBJ2-7	15	TGTGCCAGCCGCCCCGCCGGTGGAGGGCCCAACGAGCAGTACTTC	CASRPAGGGPNEQYF
TRBD1	TRBV27	-	TRBJ1-5	15	TGTGCCAGCAGTTCATATGGACAGGGGGCTTGGCCCCAGCATTTT	CASSSYGQGAWPQHF
TRBD2	TRBV4-3	-	TRBJ2-3	16	TGCGCCAGCAGCCTTCTAGCGGGGTCTAGCACAGATACGCAGTATTTT	CASSLLAGSSTDTQYF
-	TRBV13	-	TRBJ1-2	15	TGTGCCAGCAGCCGAGAGGGGGGGCGTGGGTATGGCTACACCTTC	CASSREGGRGYGYTF
-	TRBV18	-	TRBJ2-1	16	TGTGCCAGCTCACCACCGGGCAGGGCGATCTACAATGAGCAGTTCTTC	CASSPPGRAIYNEQFF
-	TRBV6-2/TRBV6-3	-	TRBJ2-1	14	TGTGCCAGCAGTCCCCACCGCGGTCTCGATGAGCAGTTCTTC	CASSPHRGLDEQFF
-	TRBV30	-	TRBJ1-6	11	TGTGCCTGGAGTGTAGGCTCACCCCTCCACTTT	CAWSVGSPLHF
-	TRBV4-2	-	TRBJ1-1	14	TGTGCCAGCAGCCTACGTTTGGGGAACACTGAAGCTTTCTTT	CASSLRLGNTEAFF
TRBD2	TRBV6-6	-	TRBJ2-1	16	TGTGCCAGCAGTTACGAGGGACTAGCTCCCCCGGGTGAGCAGTTCTTC	CASSYEGLAPPGEQFF
-	TRBV28	-	TRBJ1-1	16	TGTGCCAGCATCACCCCTCCCGCGAGGGGTGAGTCTGAAGCTTTCTTT	CASITPPARGESEAFF
-	TRBV7-9	-	TRBJ1-2	15	TGTGCCAGCAGCTTAGATTCGCGGAAAGTCTATGGCTACACCTTC	CASSLDSRKVYGYTF
TRBD1	TRBV11-2	few	TRBJ2-2	14	TGTGCCAGCAGCTTAGGAACGGGACAGGGCAAGCTGTTTTTT	CASSLGTGQGKLFF
TRBD1	TRBV27	-	TRBJ2-7	16	TGTGCCAGCAGTTCAGGACAGGGGGCCGACTCCTACGAGCAGTACTTC	CASSSGQGADSYEQYF